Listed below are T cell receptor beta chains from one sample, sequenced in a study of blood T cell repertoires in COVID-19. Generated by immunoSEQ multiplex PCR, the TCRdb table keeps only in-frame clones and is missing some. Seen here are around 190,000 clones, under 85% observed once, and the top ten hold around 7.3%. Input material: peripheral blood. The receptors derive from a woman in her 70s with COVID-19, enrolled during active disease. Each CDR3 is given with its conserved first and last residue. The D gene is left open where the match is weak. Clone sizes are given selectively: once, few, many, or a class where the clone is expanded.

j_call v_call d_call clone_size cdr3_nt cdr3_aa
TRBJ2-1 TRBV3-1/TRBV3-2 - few TGTGCCAGCGCTTTGGACGGGAGTTTGGGAAATGAGCAGTTCTTC CASALDGSLGNEQFF
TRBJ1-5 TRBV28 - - TGTGCCAGCAGTTCTCGGTACAGGGGCAATCAGCCCCAGCATTTT CASSSRYRGNQPQHF
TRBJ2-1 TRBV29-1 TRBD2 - TGCAGCGTTGGTGGGACTATGAATGAGCAGTTCTTC CSVGGTMNEQFF
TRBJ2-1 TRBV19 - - TGTGCCAGTACAGGAGAGAGGCAGGTCGGGCTTGGGGCATACAATGAGCAGTTCTTC CASTGERQVGLGAYNEQFF
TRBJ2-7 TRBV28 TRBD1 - TGTGCCAGCAGGAGACAGGGAGCCTACGAGCAGTACTTC CASRRQGAYEQYF
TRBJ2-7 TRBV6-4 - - TGTGCCTCCTCACTGACCTACGAGCAGTACTTC CASSLTYEQYF
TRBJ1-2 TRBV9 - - TGTGCCAGCAGCGTAGGGGGAGGCAAAGACTATGGCTACACCTTC CASSVGGGKDYGYTF
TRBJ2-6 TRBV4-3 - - TGCGCCAGCAGCCAAGAGGGGCCCGCTATGGGGGCCAACGTCCTGACTTTC CASSQEGPAMGANVLTF
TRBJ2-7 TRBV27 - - TGTGCCAGCAGAGGGACTCTCAATTACGAGCAGTACTTC CASRGTLNYEQYF
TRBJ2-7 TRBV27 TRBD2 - TGTGCCAGCAGTTTAAACCCCCCCAGGAATTCGGGAGGCGAGCAGTACTTC CASSLNPPRNSGGEQYF
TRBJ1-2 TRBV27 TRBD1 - TGTGCCAGCAGTCTGACAGGGGGGTTACGCTACACCTTC CASSLTGGLRYTF
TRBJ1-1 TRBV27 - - TGTGCCAGCTTATTACCGACCGGTGACAGTATGAACACTGAAGCTTTCTTT CASLLPTGDSMNTEAFF
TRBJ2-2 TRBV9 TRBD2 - TGTGCCAGCAGCGGGGGGACTAGCGGGAGTTTCGGGGAGCTGTTTTTT CASSGGTSGSFGELFF
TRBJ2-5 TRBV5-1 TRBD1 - TGCGCCAGCAGCCTGGGGGACAGGCAAGAGACCCAGTACTTC CASSLGDRQETQYF
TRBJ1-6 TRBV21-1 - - TGTGCCAGCAGCATTTGGGACAGCCACTATAATTCACCCCTCCACTTT CASSIWDSHYNSPLHF
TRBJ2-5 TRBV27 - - TGTGCCAGCAGTGTCCGGGGGTCGGGGGAGACCCAGTACTTC CASSVRGSGETQYF
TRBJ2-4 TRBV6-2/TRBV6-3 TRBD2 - TGTGCCAGCAGTTACGGAAGCGGGAGGTCGAACATTCAGTACTTC CASSYGSGRSNIQYF
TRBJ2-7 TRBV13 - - TGTGCCAGCAGCCCCGCGTACGGCTCCTACGAGCAGTACTTC CASSPAYGSYEQYF
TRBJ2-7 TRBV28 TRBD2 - TGTGCCAGCAGCCCTACTAGCGCCAACTCCTACGAGCAGTACTTC CASSPTSANSYEQYF
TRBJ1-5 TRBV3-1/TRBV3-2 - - TGTGCCAGCAGCCAACGGGGGAATCAGCCCCAGCATTTT CASSQRGNQPQHF
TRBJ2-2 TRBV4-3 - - TGCGCCAGCAGCCCCCAACCGGCCGCGGGTGACACCGGGGAGCTGTTTTTT CASSPQPAAGDTGELFF
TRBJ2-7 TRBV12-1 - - TGTGCCAGCAGCTTAAATCTCGAGCAGTACTTC CASSLNLEQYF
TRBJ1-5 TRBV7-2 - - TGTGCCAGCAGCTTAGGAAGGGGGACTAATAGCAATCAGCCCCAGCATTTT CASSLGRGTNSNQPQHF
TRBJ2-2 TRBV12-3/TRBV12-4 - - TGTGCCAGCAACCAGGCCGGGGAGCTGTTTTTT CASNQAGELFF
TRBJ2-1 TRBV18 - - TGTGCCAGCTCAAATTTTATTAGGGGCAGCTCCTACAATGAGCAGTTCTTC CASSNFIRGSSYNEQFF
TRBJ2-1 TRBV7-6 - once TGTGCCAGCAGCCCAAAGGGGCAGAGAGAGACTGGCAATGAGCAGTTCTTC CASSPKGQRETGNEQFF
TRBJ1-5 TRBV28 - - TGTGCCAGCCTTATGGGGGGGGCAGGGAATAATCAGCCCCAGCATTTT CASLMGGAGNNQPQHF
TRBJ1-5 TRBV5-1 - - TGCGCCAGCAGCTTGACGGGGGTAAGCAATCAGCCCCAGCATTTT CASSLTGVSNQPQHF
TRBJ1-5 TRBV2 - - TGTGCCAGCAGCGAACCCAGACTTTATAGCAATCAGCCCCAGCATTTT CASSEPRLYSNQPQHF
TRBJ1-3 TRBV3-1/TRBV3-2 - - TGTGCCAGCAGCCAAGACCCGCGGAACACCATATATTTT CASSQDPRNTIYF
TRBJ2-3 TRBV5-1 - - TGCGCCAGCAGCTTGGGGCAATACACAGATACGCAGTATTTT CASSLGQYTDTQYF
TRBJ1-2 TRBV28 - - TGTGCCAGCAGACCCCTTTCGACAGCGCTCTCCTATGGCTACACCTTC CASRPLSTALSYGYTF